The clone carrying this T cell receptor beta chain was observed a few times. Semi-nested PCR with Nested Universal Primer A followed constant-region reverse priming of full-length variable regions. Via MiXCR, TCRdb re-called the 5' RACE reads, giving one row per CDR3 protein. This table holds about 54,000 distinct CDR3 sequences, approximately 17% found once. Input material: naive CD4+ T cells sorted from blood. Subset in this sample: naive CD4+ T cells, CD4+CD45RA+CD25-. The source is a female donor with breast cancer.

CDR3 sequence: CASSPPGQAGGYTF. CDR3 in DNA: TGTGCCAGCAGCCCTCCGGGACAGGCCGGTGGCTACACCTTC. The chain links TRBV7-9 to TRBJ1-2, with 8 bases lining up with TRBD1. CDR1 is SEHNR, CDR2 FQNEAQ, per germline (reference sequence). V trimming: 5 bases; J trimming: 7 bases; junction bases outside the gene matches: 9. The CDR3 totals 14 residues. The full variable domain, in which reference TRBV7-9 and TRBJ1-2 provide the parts outside the CDR3, is DTGVSQNPRHKITKRGQNVTFRCDPISEHNRLYWYRQTLGQGPEFLTYFQNEAQLEKSRLLSDRFSAERPKGSFSTLEIQRTEQGDSAMYLCASSPPGQAGGYTFGSGTRLTVV.